The 29 T cell receptor beta chains reported below all come from one sample, sequenced in a study of shared clonotypes between healthy human individuals. This table comes from immunoSEQ multiplex PCR, and its TCRdb copy is limited to in-frame clones, with some not included. The sample lists some 2,500,000 clones, approximately 94% occurring once. The sequenced sample was naive CD4+ T cells from PBMCs. Subset in this sample: CD45RA+ positively selected. Receptors originate from a man between 18 and 35 years old in good health. Some clones in this sample may be carry-over from other donors' samples.

Turning to this clone: This same CDR3 is encoded by further DNA sequences in the sample. The chain combines TRBV28 with TRBJ1-5; D gene ambiguous. Deletions cut 5 bases from V and 7 bases from J, with 9 bases between. Germline V gene sequence: CDR1 MDHEN, CDR2 SYDVKM. The CDR3 consists of 12 residues. CDR3 residues: CASSPLGQPQHF. The CDR3 DNA sequence: TGTGCCAGCAGTCCTCTCGGCCAGCCCCAGCATTTT.

This chain connects TRBV7-9 to TRBJ2-1; D could derive from TRBD1 or TRBD2 (9 bases each). The CDR3 covers 19 residues. The V gene lost 5 bases and the J gene lost 7 bases, with 30 bases spanning the gap. Germline V gene data show CDR1 as SEHNR and CDR2 as FQNEAQ (reference sequence). Written as DNA, the CDR3 is TGTGCCAGCAGCCCCCCGGGACAGGGCCAGGGCGGGAGGGTGAATGAGCAGTTCTTC. The encoded protein is CASSPPGQGQGGRVNEQFF.

CDR3 DNA: TGTGCCAGCAGCGTTCCCCCAGATACGCAGTATTTT. Translating it yields CASSVPPDTQYF. V and J are TRBV9 and TRBJ2-3; D is uncertain. The CDR3 has 12 amino acids. Trimming removed 2 bases from V and 4 bases from J, with 5 bases in between. The V gene's germline CDR1 is SGDLS and CDR2 YYNGEE.

The J gene is TRBJ1-4, the V gene TRBV10-3; possible D gene TRBD1, 6 bases. V was shortened by 6 bases and J by 2 bases, with 10 bases between the two germline ends. The CDR3 runs 14 residues. The germline V gene encodes CDR1 ENHRY and CDR2 SYGVKD. CDR3 loop: CAIRGGRTNEKLFF. As DNA, the CDR3 is TGTGCCATCAGAGGGGGGAGGACTAATGAAAAACTGTTTTTT.

This chain connects TRBV5-1 to TRBJ2-3; D gene unclear. Trimming took 5 bases from V and 2 from J, leaving 3 bases between them. The CDR3 is 11 amino acids. CDR1 is SGHRS and CDR2 is YFSETQ in the germline V gene. CDR3 sequence (DNA): TGCGCCAGCAGGATCACAGATACGCAGTATTTT. Translating gives CASRITDTQYF.

This chain joins TRBV5-4 and TRBJ2-7, with 8 nucleotides matching TRBD1. After removal of 4 bases from V and 0 bases from J, the junction contained 21 bases not matched to a gene. This CDR3 is 20 amino acids long. The germline V gene has CDR1 SGHNT and CDR2 YYREEE (reference sequence). This CDR3 reads CASSPAQGARATTSSYEQYF. The CDR3 DNA reads as TGTGCCAGCAGCCCAGCGCAGGGGGCAAGAGCGACCACAAGCTCCTACGAGCAGTACTTC.

The chain employs TRBV9 and TRBJ2-4; TRBD2 matches 11 bases. This CDR3 comprises 18 residues. V was pared by 0 bases and J by 7 bases, with 12 bases of the junction left unmatched. Germline loops: CDR1 SGDLS, CDR2 YYNGEE. The DNA for the CDR3 is TGTGCCAGCAGCGTAGATGTGGTCGGGACTAGCGGACTTAACATTCAGTACTTC. It specifies CASSVDVVGTSGLNIQYF.

This chain uses TRBV5-1 with TRBJ2-2; 8 nucleotides line up with TRBD1. Germline values: CDR1 SGHRS, CDR2 YFSETQ. The CDR3 is 15 amino acids. J gave up 6 bases and V 0 bases, and 4 bases lay outside the gene matches. The chain's CDR3 is CASSLGPDRAGELFF. CDR3 in DNA: TGCGCCAGCAGCTTGGGCCCGGACAGGGCCGGGGAGCTGTTTTTT.

Here the CDR3 reads CASSEGDTYTDTQYF. The CDR3 coding sequence is TGCGCCAGCAGCGAGGGGGACACTTACACAGATACGCAGTATTTT. The chain employs TRBV5-1 and TRBJ2-3; D possibly corresponds to TRBD1 (6 bases). V was trimmed by 4 bases and J by 2 bases, leaving 14 bases between them. The CDR3 runs to 15 residues. The V gene's germline CDR1 is SGHRS and CDR2 YFSETQ. Supplemented by reference TRBV5-1 and TRBJ2-3, the full variable domain reads KAGVTQTPRYLIKTRGQQVTLSCSPISGHRSVSWYQQTPGQGLQFLFEYFSETQRNKGNFPGRFSGRQFSNSRSEMNVSTLELGDSALYLCASSEGDTYTDTQYFGPGTRLTVL.

V is TRBV5-8 and J is TRBJ1-5; D is undetermined. V gave up 0 bases and J gave up 6 bases, with 13 bases separating them. Germline-derived CDR1 and CDR2 are SGHTS and YDEGEE. The CDR3 runs 15 residues. The CDR3 region has the DNA TGTGCCAGCAGCTTGGAGGGTATCCGGCGTCAGCCCCAGCATTTT. Its protein product is CASSLEGIRRQPQHF. Full variable domain (remainder filled in from reference TRBV5-8 and TRBJ1-5): EAGVTQSPTHLIKTRGQQATLRCSPISGHTSVYWYQQALGLGLQFLLWYDEGEERNRGNFPPRFSGRQFPNYSSELNVNALELEDSALYLCASSLEGIRRQPQHFGDGTRLSIL.

V usage is TRBV5-4 and J usage is TRBJ2-5, with D unclear. Germline V lookup: CDR1 SGHNT, CDR2 YYREEE (reference sequence). V lost 1 base and J lost 3, with 10 bases in between. CDR3 size: 14 residues. DNA for the CDR3: TGTGCCAGCAGCTTGTCCGGGCACGAAGAGACCCAGTACTTC. Protein: CASSLSGHEETQYF.

The chain uses TRBV6-4 and TRBJ2-1; D tentatively reads TRBD1 or TRBD2 (5 bases each). The CDR3 consists of 10 residues. The germline gives CDR1 MRHNA, CDR2 SNTAGT. V lost 11 bases to trimming and J lost 4 bases, with 6 bases between them. This chain's CDR3 is CAEGYNEQFF. Written as DNA, the CDR3 is TGTGCCGAGGGGTACAATGAGCAGTTCTTC.

The V call is TRBV19, the J call TRBJ1-5, with D perhaps TRBD1 (5 bases). The CDR3 length is 18 residues. V lost 6 bases and J lost 4, with 25 bases in between. The V gene's germline CDR1 is LNHDA and CDR2 SQIVND (reference sequence). In DNA form, the CDR3 reads TGTGCCAGTAGGAAAACGGACCTGGGGGTTCTTGGTAATCAGCCCCAGCATTTT. It yields the protein CASRKTDLGVLGNQPQHF.

The chain links TRBV7-9 to TRBJ1-2; D is ambiguous. The CDR3 length is 14 residues. Germline-derived CDR1 and CDR2 are SEHNR and FQNEAQ (reference sequence). Trimming took 5 bases from V and 0 from J, leaving 10 bases between them. The CDR3 is CASSLEISNYGYTF. CDR3 in DNA: TGTGCCAGCAGCCTGGAGATTTCTAACTATGGCTACACCTTC.

The chain employs TRBV5-1 and TRBJ2-7; D might be TRBD1 (5 bases). This CDR3 comprises 15 residues. Trimming left V 1 base short and J 0 bases short, with 11 bases between. Germline lookup yields CDR1 SGHRS and CDR2 YFSETQ. CDR3 bases: TGCGCCAGCAGCTTGATACAGGACCTCTCCTACGAGCAGTACTTC. Its protein is CASSLIQDLSYEQYF.

The chain employs TRBV11-2 and TRBJ1-1; no clear D. Trimming removed 2 bases from V and 7 bases from J, with 11 bases in between. Germline assignment: CDR1 SGHAT and CDR2 FQNNGV. The CDR3 totals 13 residues. In DNA form, the CDR3 reads TGTGCCAGCAGCTTATTGATAGGATTTGAAGCTTTCTTT. It codes for CASSLLIGFEAFF.

Comments on this clone: This sample includes further DNA sequences coding for the same CDR3. The chain links TRBV5-1 to TRBJ2-3, with D hard to call. Germline V gene sequence: CDR1 SGHRS, CDR2 YFSETQ. Trimming removed 0 bases at V and 6 bases at J, with 8 bases between. This CDR3 comprises 13 residues. Here the CDR3 DNA reads TGCGCCAGCAGCTTGGTGCCGGCGGATACGCAGTATTTT. Its protein product is CASSLVPADTQYF.

The chain uses TRBV15 and TRBJ2-5; possibly TRBD1 for D (5 bases). The CDR3 is 15 amino acids. CDR1 LNHNV and CDR2 YYDKDF come from the germline V gene (reference sequence). Deletions cut 0 bases from V and 4 bases from J, with 12 bases between. The CDR3 protein is CATSRDPGIGETQYF. The DNA for the CDR3 is TGTGCCACCAGCAGAGATCCAGGGATAGGAGAGACCCAGTACTTC.

The chain couples TRBV6-6 to TRBJ2-1; D is uncertain. The CDR3 contains 12 residues. V was cut by 4 bases and J by 4 bases, with 5 bases left in between. Germline lookup yields CDR1 MNHNY and CDR2 SVGAGI (reference sequence). The CDR3 DNA reads as TGTGCCAGCAGTTCCGAGTACAATGAGCAGTTCTTC. Protein: CASSSEYNEQFF.

The chain couples TRBV6-5 to TRBJ1-1; TRBD1 aligns across 8 bases. Germline V gene sequence: CDR1 MNHEY, CDR2 SVGAGI. V lost 6 bases, J lost 5 bases, and 11 bases stayed unmatched. The CDR3 has 15 residues. CDR3 coding DNA: TGTGCCAGCAGCTCCTTCGAGACAGGGGAAACTGAAGCTTTCTTT. This encodes CASSSFETGETEAFF.

The table lists this clone with a count of one. The chain is built from TRBV19 and TRBJ1-2; D remains unclear. The CDR3 runs 13 residues. Trimming shortened V by 8 bases and J by 1 base, and 11 bases separated the two germline ends. Germline CDR1 and CDR2: LNHDA and SQIVND (reference sequence). The CDR3 region is CASRHRVNYGYTF. The CDR3, as DNA: TGTGCCAGTCGTCATCGGGTTAACTATGGCTACACCTTC.

The rearrangement links TRBV19 to TRBJ2-7, with D perhaps matching TRBD2 (7 bases). Germline V gives CDR1 LNHDA, CDR2 SQIVND (reference sequence). V was clipped by 2 bases and J by 5 bases, with 34 bases between them. CDR3 length: 21 residues. The CDR3 DNA sequence: TGTGCCAGTAGTATAAGATTAGGGGGGGACCCCCGGCGGGTGAAGCGCCACGAGCAGTACTTC. Encoded protein: CASSIRLGGDPRRVKRHEQYF.

The chain carries TRBV6-1 and TRBJ1-3; D possibly corresponds to TRBD1 (5 bases). The V gene's germline CDR1 is MNHNS and CDR2 SASEGT. V was cut by 0 bases and J by 3 bases, with 9 bases left in between. CDR3 length: 15 amino acids. In DNA form, the CDR3 reads TGTGCCAGCAGTGAAGCAGGGGACGGTGGAAACACCATATATTTT. Translating gives CASSEAGDGGNTIYF.

The V and J genes are TRBV7-2 and TRBJ2-7; D possibly uses TRBD1 or TRBD2 (5 bases each). V was shortened by 1 base and J by 0 bases, with 13 bases between the two germline ends. The germline CDR1 and CDR2 sequences are SGHTA and FQGNSA. The CDR3 extends over 16 amino acids. CDR3 amino acids: CASSLGGAVTSYEQYF. The CDR3 DNA is TGTGCCAGCAGCTTAGGAGGGGCGGTCACCTCCTACGAGCAGTACTTC.

The V call is TRBV27, the J call TRBJ1-5, with a possible D match to TRBD1 (5 bases). The CDR3 has 14 amino acids. The V gene's germline CDR1 is MNHEY and CDR2 SMNVEV (reference sequence). Trimming removed 2 bases from V and 6 bases from J, with 11 bases in between. CDR3 region: CASSLIRGIQPQHF. The CDR3 DNA sequence: TGTGCCAGCAGTTTAATTAGGGGTATTCAGCCCCAGCATTTT.

A note on this clone: A read error may produce the germline difference seen at one junction end. This rearrangement joins TRBV7-9 to TRBJ1-2, with D perhaps matching TRBD1 (5 bases). The CDR3 is 13 amino acids. Germline CDR1 is SEHNR and CDR2 is FQNEAQ (reference sequence). The CDR3, as DNA: TGTGCCAGCAGCTCCCGGGACGGCCTATTCTCGGCCTTC. Its protein is CASSSRDGLFSAF.

The chain joins TRBV7-2 to TRBJ1-3; D possibly corresponds to TRBD1 (6 bases). This CDR3 has 16 residues. Per the germline V gene, CDR1 is SGHTA and CDR2 is FQGNSA. Between the trimmed V and J ends, which lost 5 bases and 4 bases, there was a span of 18 bases. CDR3 in amino acids: CASSPGVGARGNTIYF. As DNA, the CDR3 is TGTGCCAGCAGCCCCGGTGTGGGGGCGCGAGGAAACACCATATATTTT.

The rearrangement joins TRBV19 to TRBJ2-7; TRBD1 is a possible D gene (6 bases). V gave up 0 bases and J gave up 2 bases, with 11 bases separating them. CDR1 and CDR2 from the germline V gene are LNHDA and SQIVND (reference sequence). The CDR3 is made up of 15 amino acids. CDR3 nucleotides: TGTGCCAGTAGTATAGATGGGACACCAGCCTACGAGCAGTACTTC. Its translation is CASSIDGTPAYEQYF.

The table lists this clone with a count of one. J is TRBJ2-1 and V is TRBV7-2, with 16 bases that match TRBD2. CDR1 and CDR2 (germline): SGHTA, FQGNSA. V shed 4 bases and J 8 bases; nucleotides not matched to a gene: 8. The CDR3 runs to 17 residues. CDR3 amino acids: CASSWGTSGRARDEQFF. CDR3 coding DNA: TGTGCCAGCAGCTGGGGGACTAGCGGGAGGGCGAGGGATGAGCAGTTCTTC. Full variable domain (rest looked up from reference TRBV7-2 and TRBJ2-1): GAGVSQSPSNKVTEKGKDVELRCDPISGHTALYWYRQSLGQGLEFLIYFQGNSAPDKSGLPSDRFSAERTGGSVSTLTIQRTQQEDSAVYLCASSWGTSGRARDEQFFGPGTRLTVL.